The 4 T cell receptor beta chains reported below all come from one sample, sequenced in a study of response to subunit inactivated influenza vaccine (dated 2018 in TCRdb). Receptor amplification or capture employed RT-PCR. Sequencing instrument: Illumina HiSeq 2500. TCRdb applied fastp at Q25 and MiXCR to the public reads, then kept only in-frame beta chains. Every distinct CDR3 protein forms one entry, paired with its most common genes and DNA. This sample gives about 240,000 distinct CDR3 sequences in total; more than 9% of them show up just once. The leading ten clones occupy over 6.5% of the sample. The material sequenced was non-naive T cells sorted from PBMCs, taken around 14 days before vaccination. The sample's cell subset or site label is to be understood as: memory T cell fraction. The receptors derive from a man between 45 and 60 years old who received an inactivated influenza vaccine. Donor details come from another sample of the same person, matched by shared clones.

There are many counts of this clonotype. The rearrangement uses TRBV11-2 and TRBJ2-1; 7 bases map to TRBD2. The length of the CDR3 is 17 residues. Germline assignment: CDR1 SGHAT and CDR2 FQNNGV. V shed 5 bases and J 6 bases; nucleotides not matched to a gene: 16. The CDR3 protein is CASSARPGTIKFNEQFF. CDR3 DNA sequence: TGTGCCAGCAGCGCCCGACCAGGGACTATAAAGTTCAATGAGCAGTTCTTC.

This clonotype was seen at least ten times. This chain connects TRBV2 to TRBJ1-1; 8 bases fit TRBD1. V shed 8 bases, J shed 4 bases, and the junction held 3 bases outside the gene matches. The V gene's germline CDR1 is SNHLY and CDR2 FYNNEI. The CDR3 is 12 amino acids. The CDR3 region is CASGQGITEAFF. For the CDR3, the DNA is TGTGCCAGCGGACAGGGTATCACTGAAGCTTTCTTT.

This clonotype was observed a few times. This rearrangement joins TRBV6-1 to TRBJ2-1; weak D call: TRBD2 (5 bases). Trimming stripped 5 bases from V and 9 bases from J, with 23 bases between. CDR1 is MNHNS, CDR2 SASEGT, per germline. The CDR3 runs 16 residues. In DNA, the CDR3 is TGTGCCAGCAGTCGGACGGGGATGGGAGTGGGCAGTGAGCAGTTCTTC. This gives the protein CASSRTGMGVGSEQFF.

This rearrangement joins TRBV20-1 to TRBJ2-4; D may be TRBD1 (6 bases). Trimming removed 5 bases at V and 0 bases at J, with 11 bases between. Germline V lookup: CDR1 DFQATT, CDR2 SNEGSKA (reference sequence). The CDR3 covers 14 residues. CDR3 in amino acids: CSAGTPLAKNIQYF. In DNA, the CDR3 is TGCAGTGCTGGGACACCACTAGCCAAAAACATTCAGTACTTC.